The 5 T cell receptor beta chains presented below share a single source sample, sequenced in a study of blood T cell repertoires in COVID-19. TCRdb's table, derived via immunoSEQ multiplex PCR, lists solely in-frame clones and lacks some. The repertoire holds 100,000 to 150,000 clones, about four fifths seen once, with 12% in the top ten. Sequencing was carried out using peripheral blood. Source of these receptors: a woman aged 55-75 years with acute or convalescent COVID-19.

This clone was counted many times. This chain links TRBV19 with TRBJ1-5; D not resolved. V was cut by 3 bases and J by 5 bases, with 11 bases left in between. The CDR3 spans 14 residues. Germline-derived CDR1 and CDR2 are LNHDA and SQIVND (reference sequence). CDR3 loop: CASSMGRRDQPQHF. The CDR3 DNA sequence: TGTGCCAGTAGTATGGGGAGGAGGGATCAGCCCCAGCATTTT. Full variable domain (rest looked up from reference TRBV19 and TRBJ1-5): DGGITQSPKYLFRKEGQNVTLSCEQNLNHDAMYWYRQDPGQGLRLIYYSQIVNDFQKGDIAEGYSVSREKKESFPLTVTSAQKNPTAFYLCASSMGRRDQPQHFGDGTRLSIL.

The rearrangement uses TRBV15 and TRBJ1-4; D call uncertain. The CDR3 is made up of 16 amino acids. Trimming stripped 1 base from V and 0 bases from J, with 9 bases between. From germline, CDR1 is LNHNV and CDR2 YYDKDF (reference sequence). The CDR3 protein is CATSRGGRATNEKLFF. The CDR3 DNA follows: TGTGCCACCAGCAGAGGAGGTAGAGCAACTAATGAAAAACTGTTTTTT.

Comment on this clone: Additional DNA sequences in this sample encode the identical CDR3. This sequence joins TRBV24-1 and TRBJ1-1; TRBD1 matches 8 bases. The trim removed 7 bases at V and 1 base at J, leaving 4 bases unmatched. CDR3 length: 14 residues. CDR1 is KGHDR and CDR2 is SFDVKD in the germline V gene. CDR3 in amino acids: CATSIGQGNTEAFF. CDR3 sequence (DNA): TGTGCCACCAGCATAGGACAGGGGAACACTGAAGCTTTCTTT.

V usage is TRBV11-2 and J usage is TRBJ2-5, with TRBD1 matching 7 bases. CDR1 and CDR2 from the germline V gene are SGHAT and FQNNGV. This CDR3 contains 13 residues. With V trimmed by 5 bases and J by 5 bases, 5 bases remained unmatched. The CDR3 is CASSPQGRETQYF. Written as DNA, the CDR3 is TGTGCCAGCAGCCCACAGGGGCGGGAGACCCAGTACTTC.

The chain has TRBV9 and TRBJ1-1; 7 bases align to TRBD1. V lost 4 bases to trimming and J lost 4 bases; unmatched junction nucleotides: 4. Germline CDR1 is SGDLS and CDR2 is YYNGEE. The length of the CDR3 is 13 residues. The CDR3 sequence: CASSLQGTTEAFF. Here the CDR3 DNA reads TGTGCCAGCAGCTTACAGGGGACCACTGAAGCTTTCTTT.